This T cell receptor beta chain was identified in a study of cytomegalovirus exposure and HLA in healthy donors. Study-wide results and caveats: The study listed roughly 160 cytomegalovirus-associated TCR beta chains.

Researchers ran the PCR with 60 Vbeta and 13 Jbeta primers. Profiled with immunoSEQ multiplex PCR; TCRdb holds only in-frame clones, not every one. This sample carries about 150,000 clones, around a tenth of them seen once, and the ten largest clones take approximately 1.8%. As for this clone: The target antigen is unknown.

This CDR3 region has 15 residues. Trimming stripped 2 bases from V and 2 bases from J, with 10 bases between. Germline CDR1 MNHEY, CDR2 SMNVEV (reference sequence). Sample: PBMCs. The receptor's source is a male donor in good health and CMV-seronegative. The chain links TRBV27 to TRBJ2-1, with D uncertain. The CDR3 sequence is CASSLGAPTYNEQFF. The CDR3 region has the DNA TGTGCCAGCAGTTTAGGAGCGCCCACCTACAATGAGCAGTTCTTC.